Here is one TCR beta chain with its context. This entry comes from a study of CD8 T cells in Susac syndrome. V was clipped by 4 bases and J by 0 bases; unmatched bases: 6. This CDR3 has 17 residues. Germline V gives CDR1 SGHRS, CDR2 YFSETQ. After extraction with the RNeasy kit, roughly 0.45 to 1 ug of the RNA was reverse transcribed using random hexamers. Multiplex immunoSEQ PCR targeted 54 Vbeta and 13 Jbeta TCR beta segments. TCRdb independently ran MiXCR on the immunoSEQ multiplex PCR reads; one entry per CDR3 protein. Among approximately 220,000 distinct CDR3 sequences listed, approximately 95% were seen once. Sequencing of TCR beta was carried out in blood CD8+ and CD4+ T cells. Treatment-naive patients with stable or active relapsing-remitting disease were the multiple sclerosis controls. TEMRA cells were enriched by FACS, while CD8+ and CD4+ T cells were obtained through a negative isolation that was performed magnetically.

J is TRBJ2-1 and V is TRBV5-1; 11 positions agree with TRBD2. Material for sequencing was CD4+ T cells from PBMCs. This receptor was identified in a human donor with multiple sclerosis. The CDR3 sequence is CASSRSSGGSSYNEQFF. The CDR3 DNA reads TGCGCCAGCAGCCGTTCTAGCGGGGGGAGCTCCTACAATGAGCAGTTCTTC.